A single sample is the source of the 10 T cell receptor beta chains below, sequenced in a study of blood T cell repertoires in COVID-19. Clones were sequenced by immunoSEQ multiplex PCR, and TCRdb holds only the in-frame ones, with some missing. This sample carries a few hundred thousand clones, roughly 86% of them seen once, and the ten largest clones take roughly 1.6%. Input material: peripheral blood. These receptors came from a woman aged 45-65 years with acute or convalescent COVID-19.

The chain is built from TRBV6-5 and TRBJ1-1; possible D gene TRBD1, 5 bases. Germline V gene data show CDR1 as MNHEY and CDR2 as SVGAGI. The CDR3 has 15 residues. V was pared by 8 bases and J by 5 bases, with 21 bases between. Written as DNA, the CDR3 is TGTGCCAGCGGGAGGAGGAGAGGGGAGGAAACTGAAGCTTTCTTT. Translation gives CASGRRRGEETEAFF.

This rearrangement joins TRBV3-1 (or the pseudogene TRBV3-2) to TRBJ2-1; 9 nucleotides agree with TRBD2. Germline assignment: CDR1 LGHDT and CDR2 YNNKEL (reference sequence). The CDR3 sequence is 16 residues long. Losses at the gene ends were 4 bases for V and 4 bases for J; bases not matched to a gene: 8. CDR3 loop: CASSPVAGVSYNEQFF. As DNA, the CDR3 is TGTGCCAGCAGCCCCGTAGCGGGAGTTTCGTACAATGAGCAGTTCTTC.

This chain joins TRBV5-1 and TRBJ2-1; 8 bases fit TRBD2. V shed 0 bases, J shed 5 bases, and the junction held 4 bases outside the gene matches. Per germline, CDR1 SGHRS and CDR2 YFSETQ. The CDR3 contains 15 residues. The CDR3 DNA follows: TGCGCCAGCAGCTTGGGGGGTAGCGGGAACAATGAGCAGTTCTTC. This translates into CASSLGGSGNNEQFF. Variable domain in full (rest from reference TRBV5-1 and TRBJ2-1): KAGVTQTPRYLIKTRGQQVTLSCSPISGHRSVSWYQQTPGQGLQFLFEYFSETQRNKGNFPGRFSGRQFSNSRSEMNVSTLELGDSALYLCASSLGGSGNNEQFFGPGTRLTVL.

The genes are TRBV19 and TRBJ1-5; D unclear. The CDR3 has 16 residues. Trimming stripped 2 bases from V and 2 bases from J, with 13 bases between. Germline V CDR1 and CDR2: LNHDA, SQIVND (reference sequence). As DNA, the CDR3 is TGTGCCAGTAGTATAATTAGGGCGCGGGGCAATCAGCCCCAGCATTTT. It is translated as CASSIIRARGNQPQHF.

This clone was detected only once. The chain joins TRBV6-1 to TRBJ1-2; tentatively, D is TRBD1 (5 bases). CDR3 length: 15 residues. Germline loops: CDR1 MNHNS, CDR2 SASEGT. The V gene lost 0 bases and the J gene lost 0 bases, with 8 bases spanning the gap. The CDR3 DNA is TGTGCCAGCAGTGAAGCTAGGGGCGCTAACTATGGCTACACCTTC. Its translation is CASSEARGANYGYTF.

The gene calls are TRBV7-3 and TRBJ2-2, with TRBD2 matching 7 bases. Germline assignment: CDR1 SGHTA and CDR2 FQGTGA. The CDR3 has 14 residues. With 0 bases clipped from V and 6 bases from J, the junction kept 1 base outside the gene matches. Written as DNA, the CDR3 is TGTGCCAGCAGCTTAACCCTAGCGGCCGGGGAGCTGTTTTTT. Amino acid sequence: CASSLTLAAGELFF. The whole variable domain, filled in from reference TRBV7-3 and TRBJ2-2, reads GAGVSQTPSNKVTEKGKYVELRCDPISGHTALYWYRQSLGQGPEFLIYFQGTGAADDSGLPNDRFFAVRPEGSVSTLKIQRTERGDSAVYLCASSLTLAAGELFFGEGSRLTVL.

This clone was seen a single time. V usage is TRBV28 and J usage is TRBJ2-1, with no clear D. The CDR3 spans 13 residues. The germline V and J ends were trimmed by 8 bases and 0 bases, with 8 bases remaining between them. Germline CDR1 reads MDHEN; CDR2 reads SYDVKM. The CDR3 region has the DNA TGTGCCAGCCGATTTAGCTCCTACAATGAGCAGTTCTTC. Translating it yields CASRFSSYNEQFF. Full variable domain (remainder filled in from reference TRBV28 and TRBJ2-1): DVKVTQSSRYLVKRTGEKVFLECVQDMDHENMFWYRQDPGLGLRLIYFSYDVKMKEKGDIPEGYSVSREKKERFSLILESASTNQTSMYLCASRFSSYNEQFFGPGTRLTVL.

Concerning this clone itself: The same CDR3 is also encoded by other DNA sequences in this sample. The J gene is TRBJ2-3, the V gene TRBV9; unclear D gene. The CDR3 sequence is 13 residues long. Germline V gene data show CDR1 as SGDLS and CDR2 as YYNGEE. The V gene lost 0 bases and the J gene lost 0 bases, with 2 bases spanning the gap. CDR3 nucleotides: TGTGCCAGCAGCGTAGCTAGCACAGATACGCAGTATTTT. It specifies CASSVASTDTQYF.

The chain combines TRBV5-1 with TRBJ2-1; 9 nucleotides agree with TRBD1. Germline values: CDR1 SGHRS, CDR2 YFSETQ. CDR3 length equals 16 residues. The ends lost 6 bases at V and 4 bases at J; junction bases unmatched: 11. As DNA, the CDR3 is TGCGCCAGCACCATCCTACCGGGACAGGGTTACAATGAGCAGTTCTTC. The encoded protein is CASTILPGQGYNEQFF.

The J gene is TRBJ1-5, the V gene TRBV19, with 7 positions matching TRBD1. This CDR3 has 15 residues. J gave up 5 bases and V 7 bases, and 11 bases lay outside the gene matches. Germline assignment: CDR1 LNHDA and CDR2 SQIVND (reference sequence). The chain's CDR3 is CASTRRGRGYQPQHF. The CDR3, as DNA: TGTGCCAGTACAAGGCGTGGCAGGGGGTATCAGCCCCAGCATTTT.